This is a list of T cell receptor beta chains from one sample in a study of blood T cell repertoires in COVID-19. Some clones are missing from TCRdb's copy, which holds only in-frame ones; the method was immunoSEQ multiplex PCR. The sample gives under 300,000 clones, 88% of which show up once; 0.65% to 0.95% is in the top ten. Sequenced sample: peripheral blood. These receptors originate from a woman between 25 and 40 years old with acute or convalescent COVID-19. Each CDR3 is given with its conserved first and last residue. A D gene is named only where the DNA matches it firmly. Clone size is stated in some rows and not others, as once, few, many or a class when expanded.

TRBJ1-1 - TRBV11-2 - CASSFGGGNTEAFF TGTGCCAGCAGCTTTGGGGGGGGGAACACTGAAGCTTTCTTT
TRBJ2-5 - TRBV5-1 - CASSAGPQETQYF TGCGCCAGCAGCGCGGGACCACAAGAGACCCAGTACTTC
TRBJ2-2 - TRBV7-9 once CASSFRDKPGELFF TGTGCCAGCAGCTTCCGGGACAAGCCCGGGGAGCTGTTTTTT
TRBJ2-1 TRBD2 TRBV7-2 - CASSLASGGYNEQFF TGTGCCAGCAGCCTGGCTAGCGGGGGATACAATGAGCAGTTCTTC
TRBJ2-5 - TRBV6-5 - CATGNQETQYF TGTGCCACCGGGAACCAGGAGACCCAGTACTTC
TRBJ1-1 - TRBV6-1 - CASSEDGGLNTEAFF TGTGCCAGCAGTGAAGACGGAGGGCTGAACACTGAAGCTTTCTTT
TRBJ1-1 - TRBV19 - CASTKLLNTEAFF TGTGCCAGTACGAAGCTGTTGAACACTGAAGCTTTCTTT
TRBJ2-1 TRBD2 TRBV6-2/TRBV6-3 - CASSPITSGRTDSYNEQFF TGTGCCAGCAGTCCCATCACTAGCGGGAGGACCGACTCCTACAATGAGCAGTTCTTC
TRBJ1-1 - TRBV19 - CASSIRTLAEAFF TGTGCCAGTAGTATTAGGACATTGGCTGAAGCTTTCTTT
TRBJ1-1 - TRBV30 few CASAWGMNTEAFF TGTGCCTCGGCGTGGGGCATGAACACTGAAGCTTTCTTT
TRBJ1-1 - TRBV10-3 - CAILFGTEAFF TGTGCCATACTGTTTGGCACTGAAGCTTTCTTT